These 6 T cell receptor beta chains were all obtained from the same sample, sequenced in a study of T-cell reconstitution after alpha-beta-depleted transplantation in children. The library targeted TCRbeta and was prepared with unique molecular identifiers. TCRdb re-called the PCR reads with MiXCR, one entry per CDR3 protein. The sample yields about 370,000 distinct CDR3 sequences, about 20% seen once. Sequenced material: PBMCs from the stem cell graft donor, taken from the stem cell graft. These receptors were obtained from a human donor who donated a stem cell graft to a child with acute myeloid leukemia.

The chain has TRBV5-6 and TRBJ2-3; 14 bases fit TRBD2. Germline CDR1 SGHDT, CDR2 YYEEEE. Unmatched junction bases numbered 7, after V lost 0 bases and J lost 4 bases. The CDR3 loop spans 18 amino acids. CDR3 sequence: CASSLVGTSGSRADTQYF. The DNA of the CDR3 is TGTGCCAGCAGCTTGGTGGGGACTAGCGGGAGTCGGGCAGATACGCAGTATTTT.

A few counts support this clonotype. The chain is built from TRBV9 and TRBJ2-7; a possible D gene is TRBD1 (5 bases). This CDR3 contains 14 residues. CDR1 and CDR2 from the germline V gene are SGDLS and YYNGEE. Trimming cost V 0 bases and J 4 bases, with 11 bases left between them. CDR3 region: CASSVGGVGYEQYF. The CDR3 DNA follows: TGTGCCAGCAGCGTAGGGGGCGTCGGATACGAGCAGTACTTC.

This clonotype has only a few counts. The J gene is TRBJ2-5, the V gene TRBV20-1; D gene uncertain. The CDR3 sequence is 14 residues long. Germline values: CDR1 DFQATT, CDR2 SNEGSKA (reference sequence). V was pared by 0 bases and J by 1 base, with 9 bases between. The CDR3 coding sequence is TGCAGTGCTAGAGATAGTAGGTCCCAAGAGACCCAGTACTTC. This gives the protein CSARDSRSQETQYF.

The rearrangement links TRBV7-2 to TRBJ2-1; 10 nucleotides match TRBD2. Germline assignment: CDR1 SGHTA and CDR2 FQGNSA. The J segment lost 8 bases and the V segment lost 2 bases, leaving 9 bases of the junction unmatched. There are 16 residues in the CDR3. CDR3 amino acids: CASSLTGLAGAYEQFF. CDR3 DNA sequence: TGTGCCAGCAGCTTAACGGGCCTAGCGGGAGCATATGAGCAGTTCTTC.

There are a few counts of this clonotype. The chain recombines TRBV13 with TRBJ1-1; D remains ambiguous. The germline gives CDR1 PRHDT, CDR2 FYEKMQ (reference sequence). V lost 0 bases to trimming and J lost 5 bases, with 13 bases between them. This CDR3 comprises 15 residues. In DNA form, the CDR3 reads TGTGCCAGCAGCTTAGGAGGCCCATCGGGGACTGAAGCTTTCTTT. Its protein product is CASSLGGPSGTEAFF. Looking up the rest from reference TRBV13 and TRBJ1-1 gives the full variable domain: AAGVIQSPRHLIKEKRETATLKCYPIPRHDTVYWYQQGPGQDPQFLISFYEKMQSDKGSIPDRFSAQQFSDYHSELNMSSLELGDSALYFCASSLGGPSGTEAFFGQGTRLTVV.

This clonotype was counted many times. The chain links TRBV5-1 to TRBJ2-7; 11 bases fit TRBD2. The CDR3 has 18 residues. Trimming removed 2 bases from V and 4 bases from J; junction bases left unmatched: 14. Germline CDR1 reads SGHRS; CDR2 reads YFSETQ. The CDR3 is CASSFSGTSGLRVYEQYF. The CDR3 DNA sequence: TGCGCCAGCAGCTTTTCCGGGACTAGCGGCCTCCGGGTATACGAGCAGTACTTC. The full variable domain, rest sourced from reference TRBV5-1 and TRBJ2-7, is KAGVTQTPRYLIKTRGQQVTLSCSPISGHRSVSWYQQTPGQGLQFLFEYFSETQRNKGNFPGRFSGRQFSNSRSEMNVSTLELGDSALYLCASSFSGTSGLRVYEQYFGPGTRLTVT.